Presented here are 8 T cell receptor beta chains from one specimen sequenced in a study of shared clonotypes between healthy human individuals. Measured with immunoSEQ multiplex PCR; TCRdb has only the in-frame clones, and not every one. The table shows roughly 2,000,000 clones, with roughly 94% occurring only once. As defined, naive CD8 cells were CD45RO-negative and positively selected for CCR7, with terminally differentiated effector memory CD45RA+ cells excluded. Sequenced sample: naive CD8+ T cells sorted from blood. Receptors were obtained from a man between 18 and 35 years old in good health.

This chain uses TRBV5-3 with TRBJ2-6, with TRBD1 matching 11 bases. TRBV5-3 is recorded as an ORF, its role being uncertain. The CDR3 runs 17 residues. The V and J ends lost 4 bases and 4 bases, in that order; junction bases with no gene match: 7. The CDR3 DNA follows: TGTGCCAGAAGCCTTAGGGACAGGGGGATCGGGGCCAACGTCCTGACTTTC. This sequence encodes CARSLRDRGIGANVLTF.

CDR3 region: CASSLFPPETYGYTF. CDR3 coding DNA: TGTGCCAGCAGTTTATTCCCTCCAGAAACCTATGGCTACACCTTC. This chain connects TRBV27 to TRBJ1-2; D uncertain. The CDR3 extends over 15 amino acids. Per the germline V gene, CDR1 is MNHEY and CDR2 is SMNVEV (reference sequence). V lost 1 base and J 4 bases, leaving 13 bases between the germline ends.

The table lists this clone with a count of one. CDR3 amino acids: CAIQGGTGNTIYF. The CDR3 DNA reads as TGTGCCATCCAGGGGGGAACTGGAAACACCATATATTTT. The V and J genes are TRBV2 and TRBJ1-3; TRBD1 agrees at 7 bases. CDR1 is SNHLY and CDR2 is FYNNEI in the germline V gene. CDR3 length: 13 amino acids. The ends lost 10 bases at V and 2 bases at J; junction bases unmatched: 5.

A single count supports this clone. The CDR3 spells CASSFRGGGMAYEQYF. The CDR3 DNA reads TGTGCCAGCAGTTTCCGAGGGGGGGGAATGGCCTACGAGCAGTACTTC. The chain is built from TRBV27 and TRBJ2-7; a weak D match, TRBD2 (7 bases). Between the trimmed V and J ends, which lost 3 bases and 2 bases, there was a span of 17 bases. The CDR3 consists of 16 residues. The germline V gene has CDR1 MNHEY and CDR2 SMNVEV (reference sequence).

This rearrangement joins TRBV7-2 to TRBJ2-7, with TRBD2 identical over 10 bases. There are 14 residues in the CDR3. The germline CDR1 and CDR2 sequences are SGHTA and FQGNSA. The V gene end was trimmed by 7 bases and the J gene end by 5 bases; junction bases not matched to a gene: 8. The CDR3 bases are TGTGCCAGCACCCCAGCGGGAGGGCCTAACGAGCAGTACTTC. Amino acid sequence: CASTPAGGPNEQYF.

This chain uses TRBV7-9 with TRBJ2-7, with 9 bases fitting TRBD1. The junction had 4 bases not matched to a gene; V was cut back by 1 base and J by 3 bases. CDR3 length: 15 amino acids. Per the germline V gene, CDR1 is SEHNR and CDR2 is FQNEAQ (reference sequence). CDR3 sequence (DNA): TGTGCCAGCAGCTTAGAAGTGGGACAGGGCTACGAGCAGTACTTC. It is translated as CASSLEVGQGYEQYF.

Only a few counts were recorded for this clone. The rearrangement uses TRBV5-4 and TRBJ1-2; D possibly corresponds to TRBD1 (6 bases). This CDR3 is 13 amino acids long. The germline CDR1 and CDR2 sequences are SGHNT and YYREEE (reference sequence). Deletions cut 0 bases from V and 3 bases from J, with 6 bases between. The CDR3 DNA reads TGTGCCAGCAGCTTGGACAGGGACTATGGCTACACCTTC. Amino acid sequence: CASSLDRDYGYTF.

This clone showed up just once. The V and J genes are TRBV5-6 and TRBJ2-6; TRBD2 agrees at 8 bases. Germline trimming cut 4 bases from V and 0 bases from J; bases unmatched to any gene: 9. Germline-derived CDR1 and CDR2 are SGHDT and YYEEEE. This CDR3 region has 18 residues. The CDR3, as DNA: TGTGCCAGCAGCCGATGGACTAGCATTACCTCTGGGGCCAACGTCCTGACTTTC. This codes for CASSRWTSITSGANVLTF.